Listed here are 22 T cell receptor beta chains from one sample, sequenced in a study of control samples from healthy donors and cancer patients. The method was immunoSEQ multiplex PCR; TCRdb's version includes in-frame clones alone and lacks a portion of them. The sample has some 79,000 clones; 93% are singletons. The sequenced material came from PBMCs. All receptors come from a woman in her thirties or forties with lung cancer.

The chain carries TRBV4-1 and TRBJ2-4; tentatively, D is TRBD2 (5 bases). Between the trimmed V and J ends, which lost 1 base and 6 bases, there was a span of 16 bases. The germline CDR1 and CDR2 sequences are MGHRA and YSYEKL. This CDR3 has 16 amino acids. The CDR3 region is CASSQVGRRESNIQYF. The CDR3 DNA sequence: TGCGCCAGCAGCCAAGTGGGAAGAAGGGAGTCAAACATTCAGTACTTC.

The table lists this clone with a count of one. This sequence joins TRBV28 and TRBJ2-7; 9 bases map to TRBD2. The CDR3 consists of 14 residues. The germline CDR1 and CDR2 sequences are MDHEN and SYDVKM. Trimming at V came to 3 bases and at J to 7 bases, leaving 7 bases not matched to a gene. DNA for the CDR3: TGTGCCAGCAGTTTGTTAGCGGGGGAGGAAGAGCAGTACTTC. This translates into CASSLLAGEEEQYF.

DNA of the CDR3: TGTGCCAGCAGCTTTGGGGACGGTTCGCTCAATAGCAATCAGCCCCAGCATTTT. It is translated as CASSFGDGSLNSNQPQHF. The genes are TRBV7-8 and TRBJ1-5; tentative D call: TRBD1 (5 bases). Trimming left V 3 bases short and J 0 bases short, with 18 bases between. CDR1 and CDR2 (germline): SGHVS, FQNEAQ. There are 18 residues in the CDR3.

J is TRBJ2-7 and V is TRBV5-4; weak D call: TRBD1 (6 bases). Trimming took 0 bases from V and 1 from J, leaving 8 bases between them. The CDR3 loop spans 14 amino acids. Germline CDR1 SGHNT, CDR2 YYREEE (reference sequence). The CDR3 DNA reads TGTGCCAGCAGCTTGGAGGGGGTGTCCTACGAGCAGTACTTC. Protein: CASSLEGVSYEQYF.

The chain has TRBV5-1 and TRBJ1-1, with 7 bases identical to TRBD1. V lost 2 bases to trimming and J lost 6 bases; unmatched junction nucleotides: 10. The CDR3 has 15 residues. Germline V gene data show CDR1 as SGHRS and CDR2 as YFSETQ. The CDR3 spells CASSLSTGFNAEAFF. DNA for the CDR3: TGCGCCAGCAGCTTATCGACAGGGTTTAACGCTGAAGCTTTCTTT.

The gene calls are TRBV5-4 and TRBJ2-3; D call uncertain. Per germline, CDR1 SGHNT and CDR2 YYREEE (reference sequence). The CDR3 spans 12 residues. V shed 0 bases and J shed 4 bases, with 3 bases lying between them. CDR3 residues: CASSLGSDTQYF. The CDR3 region has the DNA TGTGCCAGCAGCTTGGGGTCAGATACGCAGTATTTT.

The chain employs TRBV19 and TRBJ1-2; no reliable D call. V lost 4 bases to trimming and J lost 4 bases, with 7 bases between them. This CDR3 is 12 amino acids long. Germline loops: CDR1 LNHDA, CDR2 SQIVND (reference sequence). CDR3 bases: TGTGCCAGTAGTAGGAGTGGCTATGGCTACACCTTC. As protein: CASSRSGYGYTF. The variable domain in full, with the rest retrieved from reference TRBV19 and TRBJ1-2, is DGGITQSPKYLFRKEGQNVTLSCEQNLNHDAMYWYRQDPGQGLRLIYYSQIVNDFQKGDIAEGYSVSREKKESFPLTVTSAQKNPTAFYLCASSRSGYGYTFGSGTRLTVV.

The J gene is TRBJ2-7, the V gene TRBV27, with D tentatively TRBD1 or TRBD2 (7 bases each). The germline V gene encodes CDR1 MNHEY and CDR2 SMNVEV (reference sequence). V lost 0 bases and J lost 2, with 14 bases in between. This CDR3 is built from 16 residues. This chain's CDR3 is CASSLSGGTVTYEQYF. The CDR3 coding sequence is TGTGCCAGCAGTTTATCGGGGGGGACAGTTACCTACGAGCAGTACTTC.

The CDR3 protein is CASSSLTVANTGELFF. The CDR3 bases are TGTGCCAGCAGCTCCCTGACAGTCGCGAACACCGGGGAGCTGTTTTTT. The chain has TRBV5-8 and TRBJ2-2; D is perhaps TRBD1 (5 bases). The germline V gene has CDR1 SGHTS and CDR2 YDEGEE. The CDR3 loop spans 16 amino acids. Deletions cut 3 bases from V and 0 bases from J, with 12 bases between.

The chain joins TRBV11-3 to TRBJ2-6; no reliable D call. Germline assignment: CDR1 SGHNT and CDR2 YENEEA. The V and J ends lost 5 bases and 0 bases respectively, with 2 bases between them. This CDR3 spans 13 amino acids. DNA of the CDR3: TGTGCCAGCAGCCACTCTGGGGCCAACGTCCTGACTTTC. This encodes CASSHSGANVLTF.

This chain joins TRBV14 and TRBJ2-1, with D perhaps TRBD1 or TRBD2 (5 bases each). Germline assignment: CDR1 SGHDN and CDR2 FVKESK. V was cut by 4 bases and J by 10 bases, with 23 bases left in between. This CDR3 comprises 16 residues. CDR3 residues: CASSPRAVGAFQEQFF. The CDR3 region has the DNA TGTGCCAGCAGCCCCAGAGCGGTTGGGGCTTTCCAGGAGCAGTTCTTC.

This clone has more than one count but fewer than ten. CDR3 protein: CASSQRTANTEAFF. The CDR3 nucleotides read TGTGCCAGCAGCCAGAGGACAGCGAACACTGAAGCTTTCTTT. The rearrangement joins TRBV14 to TRBJ1-1; the D gene is possibly TRBD1 (6 bases). This CDR3 is built from 14 residues. V was trimmed by 3 bases and J by 1 base, leaving 9 bases between them. Germline values: CDR1 SGHDN, CDR2 FVKESK.

The chain combines TRBV6-4 with TRBJ2-1; 10 bases are a match to TRBD2. The trim removed 4 bases at V and 5 bases at J, leaving 5 bases unmatched. CDR3 length: 15 residues. Germline V gene sequence: CDR1 MRHNA, CDR2 SNTAGT. The CDR3 DNA sequence: TGTGCCAGCAGTGTAGAACTAGCGGGGAACAATGAGCAGTTCTTC. Encoded protein: CASSVELAGNNEQFF.

This chain joins TRBV12-5 and TRBJ1-3; the D is unclear. The CDR3 length is 14 residues. Germline V gives CDR1 LGHNT, CDR2 FRNRAP. Trimming shortened V by 4 bases and J by 0 bases, and 7 bases separated the two germline ends. For the CDR3, the DNA is TGTGCTAGTGGTTCCTGGGGCTCTGGAAACACCATATATTTT. Protein: CASGSWGSGNTIYF.

The chain joins TRBV5-1 to TRBJ1-2; 7 bases align to TRBD1. The CDR3 has 12 amino acids. Germline V gene data show CDR1 as SGHRS and CDR2 as YFSETQ. Trimming at V came to 1 base and at J to 8 bases, leaving 2 bases not matched to a gene. The CDR3 sequence is CASSLTGEGYTF. The CDR3 DNA sequence: TGCGCCAGCAGCTTGACAGGGGAAGGCTACACCTTC.

This CDR3 is CASSVLAEAFF. The CDR3 DNA sequence: TGCGCCAGCAGTGTCCTGGCGGAAGCTTTCTTT. The chain carries TRBV10-2 and TRBJ1-1; D not resolved. The length of the CDR3 is 11 residues. V lost 4 bases to trimming and J lost 8 bases, with 8 bases between them. From germline, CDR1 is WSHSY and CDR2 SAAADI.

V usage is TRBV5-1 and J usage is TRBJ2-2; D perhaps matches TRBD1 (6 bases). Germline V gives CDR1 SGHRS, CDR2 YFSETQ. V was shortened by 6 bases and J by 7 bases, with 22 bases between the two germline ends. This CDR3 is built from 16 residues. This CDR3 is CASNSQGSLVVGELFF. The CDR3 DNA is TGCGCCAGCAACTCTCAGGGGTCCCTAGTTGTCGGGGAGCTGTTTTTT.

J is TRBJ2-5 and V is TRBV5-1; 7 bases fit TRBD2. The CDR3 covers 14 residues. V lost 3 bases, J lost 2 bases, and 4 bases stayed unmatched. The germline gives CDR1 SGHRS, CDR2 YFSETQ. CDR3 coding DNA: TGCGCCAGCAGCTCGGGGGGTGGTCAAGAGACCCAGTACTTC. It specifies CASSSGGGQETQYF.

The chain links TRBV27 to TRBJ2-5; D unclear. CDR3 length: 13 residues. From germline, CDR1 is MNHEY and CDR2 SMNVEV (reference sequence). The V end lost 3 bases, the J end lost 9 bases, and 14 bases lay between the germline ends. The CDR3 loop reads CASSLSSKSAQYF. In DNA form, the CDR3 reads TGTGCCAGCAGTTTGAGCAGTAAGTCGGCCCAGTACTTC.

The V call is TRBV11-2, the J call TRBJ1-1; tentative D call: TRBD1 (6 bases). CDR1 is SGHAT, CDR2 FQNNGV, per germline. V was trimmed by 5 bases and J by 0 bases, leaving 13 bases between them. The CDR3 spans 15 residues. The CDR3 reads CASSRMTGLNTEAFF. The CDR3 DNA is TGTGCCAGCAGCCGAATGACAGGACTGAACACTGAAGCTTTCTTT.

This clone has a single count. V is TRBV11-3 and J is TRBJ2-5, with no clear D. Germline V gene sequence: CDR1 SGHNT, CDR2 YENEEA. The CDR3 has 12 residues. V gave up 6 bases and J gave up 5 bases, with 10 bases separating them. CDR3 bases: TGTGCCAGCAGTAGTTTCGGGGAGACCCAGTACTTC. Encoded protein: CASSSFGETQYF.

The chain links TRBV5-6 to TRBJ2-6; either TRBD1 or TRBD2 may supply D (6 bases each). Germline V gene sequence: CDR1 SGHDT, CDR2 YYEEEE. Between the trimmed V and J ends, which lost 7 bases and 4 bases, there was a span of 15 bases. The CDR3 covers 15 residues. The CDR3 reads CASRPGAWGANVLTF. The CDR3, as DNA: TGTGCCAGCCGGCCGGGGGCGTGGGGGGCCAACGTCCTGACTTTC.